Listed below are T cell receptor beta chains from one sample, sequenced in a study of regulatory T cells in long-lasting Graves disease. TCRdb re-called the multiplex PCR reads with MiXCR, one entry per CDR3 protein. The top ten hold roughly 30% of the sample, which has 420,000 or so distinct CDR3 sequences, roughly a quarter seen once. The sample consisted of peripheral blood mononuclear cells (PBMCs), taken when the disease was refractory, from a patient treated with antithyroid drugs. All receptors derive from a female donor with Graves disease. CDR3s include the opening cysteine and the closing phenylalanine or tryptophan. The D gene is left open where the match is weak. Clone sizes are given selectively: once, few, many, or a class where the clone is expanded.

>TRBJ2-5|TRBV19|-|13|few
CASSTGVRETQYF
TGTGCCAGTAGTACTGGGGTAAGAGAGACCCAGTACTTC
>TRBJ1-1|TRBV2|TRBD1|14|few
CASSVEQGATEAFF
TGTGCCAGCAGCGTGGAGCAGGGGGCGACTGAAGCTTTCTTC
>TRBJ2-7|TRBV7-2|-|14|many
CASSLIRTLGEQYF
TGTGCCAGCAGCTTGATAAGGACCCTGGGGGAGCAGTACTTC
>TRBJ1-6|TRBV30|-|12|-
CAWTRDNNILHF
TGTGCCTGGACCCGGGACAATAACATCCTCCACTTT
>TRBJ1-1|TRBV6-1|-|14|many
CASSAVLANTEAFF
TGTGCCAGCAGTGCTGTCCTGGCCAACACTGAAGCTTTCTTT
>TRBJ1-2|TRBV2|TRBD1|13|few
CASSRQGEGGYTF
TGTGCCAGCAGTCGGCAGGGGGAGGGTGGCTACACCTTC
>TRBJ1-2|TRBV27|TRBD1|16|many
CASSFQGVAINYGYTF
TGTGCCAGCAGTTTCCAGGGGGTAGCTATTAACTATGGCTACACCTTC
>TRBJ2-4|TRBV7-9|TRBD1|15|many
CAIRTVQGGGNIQYF
TGTGCCATCCGGACGGTACAGGGGGGTGGAAACATTCAGTACTTC
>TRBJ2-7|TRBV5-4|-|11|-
CASNFGGEQYF
TGTGCCAGCAATTTCGGGGGAGAGCAGTACTTC
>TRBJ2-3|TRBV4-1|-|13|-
CASSQFRGDTQYF
TGCGCCAGCAGCCAATTCCGCGGGGATACGCAGTATTTT
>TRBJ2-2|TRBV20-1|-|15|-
CSAREGQGYTGELFF
TGCAGTGCTAGAGAAGGGCAGGGGTACACCGGGGAGCTGTTTTTT
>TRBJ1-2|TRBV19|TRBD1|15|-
CASSTGTGVNYGYTF
TGTGCCAGTAGTACTGGGACAGGAGTTAACTATGGCTACACCTTC
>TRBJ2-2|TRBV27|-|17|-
CASSLMTDPSNTGELFF
TGTGCCAGCAGTTTAATGACAGATCCCTCGAACACCGGGGAGCTGTTTTTT
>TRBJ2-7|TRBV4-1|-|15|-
CASSQEGGTLAEQYF
TGCGCCAGCAGCCAAGAGGGCGGGACACTCGCCGAGCAGTACTTC
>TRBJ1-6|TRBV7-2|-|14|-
CASSLDGFNSLLHF
TGTGCCAGCAGCTTAGATGGGTTTAATTCACTCCTCCACTTT
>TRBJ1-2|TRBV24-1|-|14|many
CATSGKTNNYGYTF
TGTGCCACCAGTGGGAAAACGAATAACTATGGCTACACCTTC
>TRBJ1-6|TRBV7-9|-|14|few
CASSLENPNSPLHF
TGTGCCAGCAGCTTAGAGAATCCTAATTCACCCCTCCACTTT
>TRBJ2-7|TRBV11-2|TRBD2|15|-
CASSYGTSGRSEQYF
TGTGCCAGCAGCTATGGGACTAGCGGGAGAAGTGAGCAGTACTTC
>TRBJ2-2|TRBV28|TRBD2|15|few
CASGGLAGGGGELFF
TGTGCCAGCGGGGGACTAGCGGGAGGGGGCGGGGAGCTGTTTTTT
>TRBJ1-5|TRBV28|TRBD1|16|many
CANSTGAPSVMKAQHF
TGTGCCAACTCAACAGGGGCCCCCAGCGTTATGAAGGCCCAGCATTTT
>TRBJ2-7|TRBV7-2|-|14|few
CASSLEYKSPEQYF
TGTGCCAGCAGCTTAGAGTATAAGTCTCCCGAGCAGTACTTC
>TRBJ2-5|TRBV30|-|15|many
CAWSVKGVPQETQYF
TGTGCCTGGAGTGTGAAGGGGGTCCCCCAAGAGACCCAGTACTTC
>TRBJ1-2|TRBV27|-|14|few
CASSPGTNRYGYTF
TGTGCCAGCAGCCCCGGGACGAACCGCTATGGCTACACCTTC
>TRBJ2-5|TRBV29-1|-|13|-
CSVELVVQETQYF
TGCAGCGTTGAATTGGTTGTCCAAGAGACCCAGTACTTC
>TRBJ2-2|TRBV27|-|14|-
CASTLGQYAGELFF
TGTGCCAGCACATTAGGCCAGTACGCCGGGGAGCTGTTTTTT
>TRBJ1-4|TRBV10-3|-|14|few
CAITPSPGGEKLFF
TGTGCCATCACCCCAAGTCCGGGAGGGGAAAAACTGTTTTTT
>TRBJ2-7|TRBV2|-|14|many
CASSEIRGSYEQYF
TGTGCCAGCAGTGAAATAAGGGGCTCCTACGAGCAGTACTTC
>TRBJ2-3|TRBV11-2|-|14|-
CASSPLGPLDTQYF
TGTGCCAGCAGCCCTCTAGGCCCTTTAGATACGCAGTATTTT
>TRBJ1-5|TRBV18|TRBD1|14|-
CASSTGTGGQPQHF
TGTGCCAGCTCAACCGGGACAGGGGGCCAGCCCCAGCATTTT
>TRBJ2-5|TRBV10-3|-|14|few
CATGGPSRPETQYF
TGTGCCACTGGAGGACCTTCCCGCCCGGAGACCCAGTACTTC
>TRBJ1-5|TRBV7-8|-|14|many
CASSRRQEHQPQHF
TGTGCCAGCAGTCGAAGGCAGGAGCATCAGCCCCAGCATTTT
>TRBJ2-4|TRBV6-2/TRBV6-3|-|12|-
CASSYSNGLPLF
TGTGCCAGCAGTTACTCGAACGGACTCCCCCTCTTC
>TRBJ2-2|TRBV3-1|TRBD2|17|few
CASSQAFAGEGTGELFF
TGTGCCAGCAGCCAAGCATTCGCGGGAGAAGGCACCGGGGAGCTGTTTTTT
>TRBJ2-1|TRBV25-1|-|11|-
CASSEINEQFF
TGTGCCAGCAGCGAAATCAATGAGCAGTTCTTC
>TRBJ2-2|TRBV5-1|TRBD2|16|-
CASSPLAGGRAGELFF
TGCGCCAGCAGCCCCTTAGCGGGAGGGCGTGCCGGGGAGCTGTTTTTT
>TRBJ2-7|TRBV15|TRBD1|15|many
CATSRPQGAEYEQYF
TGTGCCACCAGCAGGCCCCAGGGGGCGGAATACGAGCAGTACTTC
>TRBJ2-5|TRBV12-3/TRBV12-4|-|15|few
CASSLRATRRETQYF
TGTGCCAGCAGTTTAAGGGCTACTCGAAGAGAGACCCAGTACTTC
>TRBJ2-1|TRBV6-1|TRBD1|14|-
CASSNFRDSNEQFF
TGTGCCAGCAGCAATTTCCGGGACAGCAATGAGCAGTTCTTC
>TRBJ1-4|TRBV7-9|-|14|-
CASSPGSRDEKLFF
TGTGCCAGCAGCCCGGGTAGTAGGGATGAAAAACTGTTTTTT
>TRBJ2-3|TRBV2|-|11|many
CASRSPDTQYF
TGTGCCAGCAGATCTCCAGATACGCAGTATTTT
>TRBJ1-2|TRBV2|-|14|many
CASSEARGSYGYTF
TGTGCCAGCAGTGAAGCGCGGGGCAGCTATGGCTACACCTTC